This TCR beta chain was sequenced during a study of T cell changes during pregnancy in multiple sclerosis. The repertoire was sequenced with immunoSEQ multiplex PCR; TCRdb's copy has only in-frame clones and lacks some. This table holds tens of thousands of clones, about 92% found once. Trimming took off 5 bases at V and 10 bases at J, with 10 bases between the two ends. Germline CDR1 SGHAT, CDR2 FQNNGV. The CDR3 extends over 11 amino acids. V usage is TRBV11-2 and J usage is TRBJ2-3; unclear D gene. This receptor was obtained from a female donor with multiple sclerosis, enrolled in a pregnancy study. The sample consisted of peripheral blood, taken before pregnancy. The CDR3 loop is CASSPPGAQYF. CDR3 DNA sequence: TGTGCCAGCAGCCCTCCAGGTGCGCAGTATTTT.